Listed below are T cell receptor beta chains from one sample, sequenced in a study of blood T cell repertoires in COVID-19. TCRdb's table, derived via immunoSEQ multiplex PCR, lists solely in-frame clones and lacks some. The data show fewer than 350,000 clones, roughly 87% seen once. The sequenced material came from PBMCs or T cells enriched from blood (not recorded which). The source is a woman aged 35 to 49 who had recovered from COVID-19. The CDR3 runs from the conserved cysteine through the conserved F or W. The D gene is left open where the match is weak. Part of the rows lack a size; the others show once, few, many or a class for expanded clones.

v_gene	d_gene	j_gene	abundance	CDR3aa	CDR3nt
TRBV7-2	NA	TRBJ2-7	NA	CASSLEGGWSYEQYF	TGTGCCAGCAGCTTAGAAGGGGGTTGGTCCTACGAGCAGTACTTC
TRBV4-2	NA	TRBJ2-7	NA	CASSQDQWPSSYEQYF	TGTGCCAGCAGCCAAGATCAGTGGCCTTCTTCCTACGAGCAGTACTTC
TRBV18	NA	TRBJ1-1	NA	CASSPTGLNTEAFF	TGTGCCAGCTCACCGACAGGCCTGAACACTGAAGCTTTCTTT
TRBV6-1	NA	TRBJ1-3	NA	CASSEVIISFPGLNSGNTIYF	TGTGCCAGCAGTGAAGTAATTATCTCCTTTCCGGGACTAAACTCTGGAAACACCATATATTTT
TRBV30	TRBD1	TRBJ1-5	once	CAWGQGNNQPQHF	TGTGCCTGGGGACAGGGGAACAATCAGCCCCAGCATTTT
TRBV4-2	NA	TRBJ2-3	NA	CASSQDDLIASSTDTQYF	TGTGCCAGCAGCCAAGACGACCTTATAGCGTCCTCCACAGATACGCAGTATTTT
TRBV9	TRBD2	TRBJ2-5	NA	CASSAGLAGSETQYF	TGTGCCAGCAGCGCCGGACTAGCGGGTTCGGAGACCCAGTACTTC
TRBV12-3/TRBV12-4	TRBD1	TRBJ2-1	NA	CASSDRGQNEQFF	TGTGCCAGCAGCGACAGGGGGCAGAATGAGCAGTTCTTC
TRBV2	NA	TRBJ1-5	NA	CASSEAGADSNQPQHF	TGTGCCAGCAGTGAAGCTGGGGCGGATAGCAATCAGCCCCAGCATTTT
TRBV27	TRBD2	TRBJ2-1	NA	CASSFSAGGPNEQFF	TGTGCCAGCAGTTTTTCAGCGGGAGGCCCGAATGAGCAGTTCTTC
TRBV27	TRBD1	TRBJ1-4	NA	CASTGTVGEKLFF	TGTGCCAGCACCGGGACAGTGGGTGAAAAACTGTTTTTT
TRBV9	TRBD1	TRBJ1-4	NA	CASSPQGAINEKLFF	TGTGCCAGCAGCCCCCAGGGGGCTATTAATGAAAAACTGTTTTTT
TRBV5-1	TRBD2	TRBJ2-7	NA	CASSLGSLAGDEQYF	TGCGCCAGCAGCTTGGGGTCGCTAGCGGGGGACGAGCAGTACTTC
TRBV5-1	NA	TRBJ2-7	NA	CASSVQGSSYEQYF	TGCGCCAGCAGCGTACAGGGATCTTCATACGAGCAGTACTTC
TRBV27	NA	TRBJ2-7	many	CASSLGRDYEQYF	TGTGCCAGCAGTTTAGGCAGGGACTACGAGCAGTACTTC
TRBV7-9	NA	TRBJ2-7	NA	CASTPLQGEQYF	TGTGCCAGCACCCCCCTTCAGGGCGAGCAGTACTTC
TRBV28	NA	TRBJ2-1	NA	CASSFRQGGNEQFF	TGTGCCAGCAGTTTCAGGCAGGGTGGGAATGAGCAGTTCTTC